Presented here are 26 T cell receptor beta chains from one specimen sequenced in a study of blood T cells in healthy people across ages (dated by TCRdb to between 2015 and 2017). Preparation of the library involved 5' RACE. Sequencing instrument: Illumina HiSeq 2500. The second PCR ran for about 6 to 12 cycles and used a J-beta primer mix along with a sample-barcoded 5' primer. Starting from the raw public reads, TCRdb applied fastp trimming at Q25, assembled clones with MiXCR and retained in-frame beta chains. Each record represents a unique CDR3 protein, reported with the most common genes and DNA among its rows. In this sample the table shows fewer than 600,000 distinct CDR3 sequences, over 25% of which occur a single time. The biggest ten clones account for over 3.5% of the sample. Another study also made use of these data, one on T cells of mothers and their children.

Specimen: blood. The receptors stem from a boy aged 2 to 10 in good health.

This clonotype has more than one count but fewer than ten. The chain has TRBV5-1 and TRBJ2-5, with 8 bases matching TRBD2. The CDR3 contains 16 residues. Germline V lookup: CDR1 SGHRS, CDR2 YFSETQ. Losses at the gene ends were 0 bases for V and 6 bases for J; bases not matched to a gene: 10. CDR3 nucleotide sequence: TGCGCCAGCAGCTTGGAATCGGGGGGGTATAGGAAGACCCAGTACTTC. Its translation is CASSLESGGYRKTQYF.

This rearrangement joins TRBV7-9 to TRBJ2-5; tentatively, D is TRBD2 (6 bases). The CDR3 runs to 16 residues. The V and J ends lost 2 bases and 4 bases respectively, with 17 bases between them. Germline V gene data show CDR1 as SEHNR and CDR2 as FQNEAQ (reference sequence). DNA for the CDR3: TGTGCCAGCAGCTTACCCTTCATGAGGGGAGGAGAGACCCAGTACTTC. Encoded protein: CASSLPFMRGGETQYF.

As DNA, the CDR3 is TGTGCCAGCAGGCAGCCATACAGGGGTATGAACTCTGGGGCCAACGTCCTGACTTTC. Translating gives CASRQPYRGMNSGANVLTF. This chain links TRBV11-2 with TRBJ2-6; 7 positions agree with TRBD1. Germline V CDR1 and CDR2: SGHAT, FQNNGV. The CDR3 has 19 residues. The V and J ends lost 6 bases and 0 bases, in that order; junction bases with no gene match: 14. The full variable domain, completed using reference TRBV11-2 and TRBJ2-6, is EAGVAQSPRYKIIEKRQSVAFWCNPISGHATLYWYQQILGQGPKLLIQFQNNGVVDDSQLPKDRFSAERLKGVDSTLKIQPAKLEDSAVYLCASRQPYRGMNSGANVLTFGAGSRLTVL.

The CDR3 DNA is TGTGCCAGCAGCGTACCCAGGGGGAACAATGAGCAGTTCTTC. Protein product: CASSVPRGNNEQFF. The chain links TRBV9 to TRBJ2-1; 7 nucleotides line up with TRBD1. Germline CDR1 SGDLS, CDR2 YYNGEE. The CDR3 is made up of 14 amino acids. The junction had 3 bases not matched to a gene; V was cut back by 1 base and J by 5 bases. The full variable domain, rest sourced from reference TRBV9 and TRBJ2-1, is DSGVTQTPKHLITATGQRVTLRCSPRSGDLSVYWYQQSLDQGLQFLIQYYNGEERAKGNILERFSAQQFPDLHSELNLSSLELGDSALYFCASSVPRGNNEQFFGPGTRLTVL.

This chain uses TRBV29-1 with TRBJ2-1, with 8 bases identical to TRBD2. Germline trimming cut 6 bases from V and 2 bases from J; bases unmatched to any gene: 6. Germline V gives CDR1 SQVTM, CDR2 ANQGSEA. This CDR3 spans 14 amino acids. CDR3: CSVLAGLAYNEQFF. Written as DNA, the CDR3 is TGCAGCGTCTTAGCGGGACTTGCCTACAATGAGCAGTTCTTC.

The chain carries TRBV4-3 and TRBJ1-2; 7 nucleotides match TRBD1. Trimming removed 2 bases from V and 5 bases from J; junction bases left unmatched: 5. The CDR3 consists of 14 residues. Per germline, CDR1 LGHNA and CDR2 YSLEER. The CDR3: CASSQHPGGYGYTF. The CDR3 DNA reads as TGCGCCAGCAGCCAACATCCAGGGGGATATGGCTACACCTTC.

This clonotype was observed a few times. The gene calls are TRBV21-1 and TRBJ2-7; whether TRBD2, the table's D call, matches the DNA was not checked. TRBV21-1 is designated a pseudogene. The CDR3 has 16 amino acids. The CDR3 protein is CASSKAWRVVAYEQYF. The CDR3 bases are TGTGCCAGCAGCAAAGCGTGGAGGGTCGTAGCCTACGAGCAGTACTTC.

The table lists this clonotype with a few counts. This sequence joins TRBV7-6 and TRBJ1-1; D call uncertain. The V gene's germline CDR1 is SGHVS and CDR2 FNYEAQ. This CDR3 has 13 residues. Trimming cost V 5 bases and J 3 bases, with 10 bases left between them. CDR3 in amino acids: CASSPKGYTEAFF. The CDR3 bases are TGTGCCAGCAGCCCTAAAGGCTACACTGAAGCTTTCTTT. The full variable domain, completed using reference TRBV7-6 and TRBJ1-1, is GAGVSQSPRYKVTKRGQDVALRCDPISGHVSLYWYRQALGQGPEFLTYFNYEAQQDKSGLPNDRFSAERPEGSISTLTIQRTEQRDSAMYRCASSPKGYTEAFFGQGTRLTVV.

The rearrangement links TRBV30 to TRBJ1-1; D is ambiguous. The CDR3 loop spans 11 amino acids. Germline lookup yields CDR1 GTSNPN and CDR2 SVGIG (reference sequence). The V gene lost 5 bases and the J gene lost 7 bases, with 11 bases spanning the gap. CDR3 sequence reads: CAWERRGEAFF. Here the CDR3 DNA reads TGTGCCTGGGAAAGGCGAGGTGAAGCTTTCTTT.

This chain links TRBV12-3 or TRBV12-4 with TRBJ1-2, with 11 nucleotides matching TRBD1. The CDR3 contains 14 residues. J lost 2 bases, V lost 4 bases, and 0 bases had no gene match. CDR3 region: CASSWTGGNYGYTF. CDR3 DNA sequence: TGTGCCAGCAGTTGGACAGGGGGCAACTATGGCTACACCTTC.

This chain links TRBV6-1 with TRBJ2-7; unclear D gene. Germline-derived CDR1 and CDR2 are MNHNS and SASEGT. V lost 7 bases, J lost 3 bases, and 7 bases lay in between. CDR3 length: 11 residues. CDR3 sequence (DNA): TGTGCCAGCAACGACTTCTACGAGCAGTACTTC. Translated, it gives CASNDFYEQYF.

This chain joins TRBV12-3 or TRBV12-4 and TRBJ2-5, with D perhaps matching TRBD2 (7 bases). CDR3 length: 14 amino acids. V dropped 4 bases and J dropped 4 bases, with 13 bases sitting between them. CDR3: CASSSVGGLETQYF. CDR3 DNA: TGTGCCAGCAGTTCCGTGGGGGGGCTAGAGACCCAGTACTTC.

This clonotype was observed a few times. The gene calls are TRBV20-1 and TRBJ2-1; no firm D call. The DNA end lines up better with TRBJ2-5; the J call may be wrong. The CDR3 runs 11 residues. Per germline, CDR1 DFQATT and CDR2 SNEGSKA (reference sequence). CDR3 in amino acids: CSAQILGTQYF. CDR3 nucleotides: TGCAGTGCGCAGATCCTAGGGACCCAGTACTTC.

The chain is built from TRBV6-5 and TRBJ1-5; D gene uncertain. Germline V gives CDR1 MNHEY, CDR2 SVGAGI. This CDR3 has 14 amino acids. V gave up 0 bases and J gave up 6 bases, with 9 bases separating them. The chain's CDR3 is CASSYSYSGQPQHF. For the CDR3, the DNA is TGTGCCAGCAGTTACTCGTACAGCGGTCAGCCCCAGCATTTT.

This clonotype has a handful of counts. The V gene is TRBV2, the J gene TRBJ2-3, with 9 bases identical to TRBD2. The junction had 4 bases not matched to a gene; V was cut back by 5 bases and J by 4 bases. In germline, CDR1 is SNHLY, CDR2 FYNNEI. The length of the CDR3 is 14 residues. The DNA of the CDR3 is TGTGCCAGCAGTTCGCTAGCGGGACCAGATACGCAGTATTTT. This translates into CASSSLAGPDTQYF.

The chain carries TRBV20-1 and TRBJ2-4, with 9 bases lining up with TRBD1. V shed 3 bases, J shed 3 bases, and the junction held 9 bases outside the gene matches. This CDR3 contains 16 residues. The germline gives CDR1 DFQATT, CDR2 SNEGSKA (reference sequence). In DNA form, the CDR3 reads TGCAGTGCTAGCGCATGGGACAGGGAAGACAAAAACATTCAGTACTTC. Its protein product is CSASAWDREDKNIQYF.

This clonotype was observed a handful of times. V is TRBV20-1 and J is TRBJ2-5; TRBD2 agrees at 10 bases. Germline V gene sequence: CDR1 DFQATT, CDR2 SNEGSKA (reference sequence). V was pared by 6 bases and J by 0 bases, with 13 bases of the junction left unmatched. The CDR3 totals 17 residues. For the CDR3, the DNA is TGCAGTGCCATAGTCCTAGCGGGAGCCATGTACCAAGAGACCCAGTACTTC. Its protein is CSAIVLAGAMYQETQYF.

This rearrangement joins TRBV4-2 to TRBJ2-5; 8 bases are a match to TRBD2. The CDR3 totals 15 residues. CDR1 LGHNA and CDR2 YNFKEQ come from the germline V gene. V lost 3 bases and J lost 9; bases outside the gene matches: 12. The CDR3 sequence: CASSQSTGTRIPQYF. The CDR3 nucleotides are TGTGCCAGCAGCCAGTCCACCGGGACTAGAATCCCCCAGTACTTC.

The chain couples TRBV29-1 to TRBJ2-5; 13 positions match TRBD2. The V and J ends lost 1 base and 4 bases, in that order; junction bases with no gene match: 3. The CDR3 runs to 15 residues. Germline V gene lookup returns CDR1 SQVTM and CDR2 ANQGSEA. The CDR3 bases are TGCAGCGTTGAAGTACTAGCGGGAGGGGGAGAGACCCAGTACTTC. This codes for CSVEVLAGGGETQYF.

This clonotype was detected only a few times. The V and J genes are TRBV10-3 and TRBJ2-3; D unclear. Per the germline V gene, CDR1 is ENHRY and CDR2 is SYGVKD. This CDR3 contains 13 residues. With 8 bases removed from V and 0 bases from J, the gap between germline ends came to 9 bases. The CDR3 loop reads CAIRGVSTDTQYF. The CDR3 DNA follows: TGTGCCATCCGCGGCGTTAGCACAGATACGCAGTATTTT.

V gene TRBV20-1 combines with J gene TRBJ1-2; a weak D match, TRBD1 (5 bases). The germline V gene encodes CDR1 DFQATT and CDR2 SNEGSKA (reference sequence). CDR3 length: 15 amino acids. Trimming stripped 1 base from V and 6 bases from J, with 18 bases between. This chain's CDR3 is CSARAPQGGSNGYTF. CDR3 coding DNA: TGCAGTGCTAGAGCCCCCCAGGGAGGAAGTAATGGCTACACCTTC.

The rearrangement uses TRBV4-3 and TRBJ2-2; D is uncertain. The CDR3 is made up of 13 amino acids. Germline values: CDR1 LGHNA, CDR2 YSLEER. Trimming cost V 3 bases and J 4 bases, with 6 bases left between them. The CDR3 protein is CASSQALTGELFF. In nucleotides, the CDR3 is TGCGCCAGCAGCCAGGCCCTCACCGGGGAGCTGTTTTTT.

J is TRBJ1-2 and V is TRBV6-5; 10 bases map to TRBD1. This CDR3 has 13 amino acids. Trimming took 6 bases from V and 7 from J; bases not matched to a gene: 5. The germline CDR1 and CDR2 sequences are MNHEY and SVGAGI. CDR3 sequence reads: CASRPGTGAGYTF. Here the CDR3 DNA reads TGTGCCAGCAGACCCGGGACAGGGGCTGGCTACACCTTC.

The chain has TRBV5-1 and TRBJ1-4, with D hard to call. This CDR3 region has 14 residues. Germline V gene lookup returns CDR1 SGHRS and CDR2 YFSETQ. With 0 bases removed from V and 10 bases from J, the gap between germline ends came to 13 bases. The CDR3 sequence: CASSLGPQRGKLFF. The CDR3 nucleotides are TGCGCCAGCAGCTTGGGGCCTCAGCGGGGAAAACTGTTTTTT.

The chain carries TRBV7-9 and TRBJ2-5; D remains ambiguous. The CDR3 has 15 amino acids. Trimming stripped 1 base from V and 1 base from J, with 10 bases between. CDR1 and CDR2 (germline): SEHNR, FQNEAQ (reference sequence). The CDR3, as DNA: TGTGCCAGCAGCTTAGTCCGGAGCATCCAAGAGACCCAGTACTTC. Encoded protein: CASSLVRSIQETQYF.

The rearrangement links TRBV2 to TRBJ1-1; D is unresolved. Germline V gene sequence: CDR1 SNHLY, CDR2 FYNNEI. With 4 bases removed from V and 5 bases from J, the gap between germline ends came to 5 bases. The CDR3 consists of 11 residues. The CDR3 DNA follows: TGTGCCAGCAGTGGCAGAACTGAAGCTTTCTTT. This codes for CASSGRTEAFF. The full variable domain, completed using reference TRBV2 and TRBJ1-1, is EPEVTQTPSHQVTQMGQEVILRCVPISNHLYFYWYRQILGQKVEFLVSFYNNEISEKSEIFDDQFSVERPDGSNFTLKIRSTKLEDSAMYFCASSGRTEAFFGQGTRLTVV.